This TCR beta chain was profiled in a study of blood T cell repertoires in COVID-19. Turning to the study itself: Specimens from acute and convalescent COVID-19 originated in the United States, Italy and Spain. The analysed material was cDNA or gDNA that came from T cells, B-cell-depleted T cells, or PBMCs.

Per the authors' pipeline: Reference gene primer amplification yielded estimated nucleated cell counts. Profiling relied on immunoSEQ multiplex PCR, and the TCRdb table lists in-frame clones only, not all of them. That table gives V, J and clone size, and the DNA gave D and trimming. The table includes more than 140,000 clones, more than 65% detected once. There are a few counts of this clone. Germline assignment: CDR1 MNHEY and CDR2 SMNVEV (reference sequence). The CDR3 has 14 amino acids. Trimming left V 5 bases short and J 0 bases short, with 11 bases between. This TCR came from a woman in her forties or fifties in a cohort sampled during active or convalescent COVID-19. The rearrangement joins TRBV27 to TRBJ2-7; the D gene is possibly TRBD1 (6 bases). The sample taken for sequencing was peripheral blood. The CDR3 loop is CASSPRTDSYEQYF. The CDR3 DNA sequence: TGTGCCAGCAGTCCCCGGACAGACTCCTACGAGCAGTACTTC.